This T cell receptor (beta chain) was retrieved from a study of CD8 T cells in Susac syndrome. An input of roughly 0.5 to 1 ug of RNA was subjected to reverse transcription using random hexamers. MiXCR, run by TCRdb on the immunoSEQ multiplex PCR reads, gives a single entry per CDR3 protein. Seen here are some 260,000 distinct CDR3 sequences, roughly 93% observed once, and the top ten hold less than 0.075%. Per the germline V gene, CDR1 is LGHDT and CDR2 is YNNKEL (reference sequence). Trimming cost V 1 base and J 5 bases; bases outside gene matches: 4. The length of the CDR3 is 15 residues. The multiple sclerosis controls were treatment-naive patients, and their relapsing-remitting disease was stable or active.

This sequence was found in a human donor with multiple sclerosis. The sample consisted of CD4+ T cells from PBMCs. The chain couples TRBV3-1 to TRBJ2-1; the match to TRBD2 covers 8 bases. CDR3 residues: CASSQVAGTNNEQFF. Here the CDR3 DNA reads TGTGCCAGCAGCCAAGTAGCGGGAACTAACAATGAGCAGTTCTTC.